This TCR beta chain was identified during a study of shared clonotypes between healthy human individuals. The CDR3 length is 16 residues. The ends lost 0 bases at V and 5 bases at J; junction bases unmatched: 6. Germline V CDR1 and CDR2: SGHRS, YFSETQ. This table comes from immunoSEQ multiplex PCR, and its TCRdb copy is limited to in-frame clones, with some not included. The table records 2 million to 2.5 million clones, 85% to 95% of them present only once. The TCR was taken from a man between 18 and 29 years old in good health. Some clones in this sample may be carry-over from other donors' samples. Sequencing was carried out using naive CD4+ T cells from PBMCs. Subset in this sample: CD45RA+ positively selected. The chain joins TRBV5-1 to TRBJ2-1; TRBD2 aligns across 9 bases. For the CDR3, the DNA is TGCGCCAGCAGCTTGGGGTCTAGCGGGACGAACAATGAGCAGTTCTTC. Protein: CASSLGSSGTNNEQFF.